Here is one T cell receptor beta chain with its context. No antigen is known for it. V lost 1 base and J 8 bases, leaving 9 bases between the germline ends. The CDR3 length is 12 residues. Germline lookup yields CDR1 SGHTS and CDR2 YDEGEE. This entry belongs to a study of chemoradiotherapy in HPV16-positive cancers. Study-wide findings and caveats: Candidate HPV-specific clones and E7-related TCR motifs grew in tumor during treatment. Functional assays defining HPV-specific T cells used only a couple of HPV16-positive patients. In HPV16-positive patients, HPV-responsive T-cell expansion tracked better recurrence-free survival.

Method: immunoSEQ multiplex PCR; TCRdb's copy keeps in-frame clones and lacks some. Among tens of thousands of clones listed, around 80% were seen once. Sequencing used blood, obtained from a patient who underwent chemoradiotherapy. The chain links TRBV5-8 to TRBJ1-1; D might be TRBD1 (6 bases). The source of this sequence is a human donor with HPV-associated anogenital cancer. The CDR3 DNA reads TGTGCCAGCAGCTTGCGTGGGACAGAAGCTTTCTTT. As protein: CASSLRGTEAFF.